The next 2 T cell receptor beta chains were all read from a single sample in a study of blood T cell repertoires in COVID-19. Clones were read by immunoSEQ multiplex PCR, and TCRdb kept only the in-frame ones, dropping some. This sample has around 240,000 clones, with roughly 88% found just once. The sample was PBMCs or T cells enriched from blood (not recorded which). These receptor sequences come from a woman aged 45-60 years who had recovered from COVID-19.

This clone appeared a few times. V is TRBV6-5 and J is TRBJ2-1; 9 bases agree with TRBD1. The CDR3 runs 15 residues. Per the germline V gene, CDR1 is MNHEY and CDR2 is SVGAGI. V shed 6 bases, J shed 6 bases, and the junction held 9 bases outside the gene matches. The DNA of the CDR3 is TGTGCCAGCAGACCCCCGGGACAGGGTATCAATGAGCAGTTCTTC. Its protein is CASRPPGQGINEQFF.

CDR3 protein: CASSLRGPENNEKLFF. The DNA for the CDR3 is TGTGCCAGCAGCTTAAGAGGGCCAGAGAATAATGAAAAACTGTTTTTT. V gene TRBV5-5 combines with J gene TRBJ1-4; D gene uncertain. CDR3 length: 16 amino acids. Trimming removed 2 bases from V and 4 bases from J, with 15 bases in between. Germline loops: CDR1 SGHKS, CDR2 YYEKEE (reference sequence).